This T cell receptor beta chain stems from a study of follicular helper T cells after annual influenza vaccination. Overall study results and limits: Change in circulating plasmablasts correlated with ICOS+CD38+ cTfh clonality change. Undersampling of larger non-cTfh compartments could not be excluded. Recurrent ICOS+CD38+ cTfh clonotypes included tetramer and AIM influenza-specific ones.

This clone was detected a few times. Its target is unknown. The trim removed 5 bases at V and 2 bases at J, leaving 8 bases unmatched. The germline CDR1 and CDR2 sequences are MNHEY and SMNVEV (reference sequence). This CDR3 has 17 amino acids. The time point is: 2015-2016 season, pre-vaccination. TCRdb's table, derived via immunoSEQ multiplex PCR, lists solely in-frame clones and lacks some. The sample yields about 5,600 clones, 82% seen once. The receptor was derived from an adult who received the influenza vaccine. Source: CXCR5- memory CD4+ T cells sorted from blood, taken on the day of influenza vaccination. This chain connects TRBV27 to TRBJ2-7; 14 nucleotides align to TRBD2. The CDR3 spells CASSPRLGLAGAYEQYF. The CDR3 region has the DNA TGTGCCAGCAGTCCCCGCCTGGGACTAGCGGGAGCCTACGAGCAGTACTTC.